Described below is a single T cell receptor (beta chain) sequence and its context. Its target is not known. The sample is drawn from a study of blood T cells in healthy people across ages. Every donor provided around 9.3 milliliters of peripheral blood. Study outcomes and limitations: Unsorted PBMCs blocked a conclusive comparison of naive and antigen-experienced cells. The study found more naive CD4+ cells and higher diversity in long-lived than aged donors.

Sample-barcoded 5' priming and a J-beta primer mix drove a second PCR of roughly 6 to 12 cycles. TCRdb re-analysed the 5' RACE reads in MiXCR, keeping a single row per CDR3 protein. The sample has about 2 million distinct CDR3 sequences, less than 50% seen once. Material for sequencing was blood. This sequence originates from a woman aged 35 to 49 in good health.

Here the CDR3 reads CASSLGASGGAEQFF. The CDR3 nucleotides are TGTGCCAGCAGCTTAGGCGCTAGCGGGGGGGCTGAGCAGTTCTTC. The rearrangement links TRBV7-2 to TRBJ2-1; 12 nucleotides align to TRBD2. CDR1 is SGHTA and CDR2 is FQGNSA in the germline V gene. This CDR3 region has 15 residues. The J segment lost 9 bases and the V segment lost 1 base, leaving 4 bases of the junction unmatched.